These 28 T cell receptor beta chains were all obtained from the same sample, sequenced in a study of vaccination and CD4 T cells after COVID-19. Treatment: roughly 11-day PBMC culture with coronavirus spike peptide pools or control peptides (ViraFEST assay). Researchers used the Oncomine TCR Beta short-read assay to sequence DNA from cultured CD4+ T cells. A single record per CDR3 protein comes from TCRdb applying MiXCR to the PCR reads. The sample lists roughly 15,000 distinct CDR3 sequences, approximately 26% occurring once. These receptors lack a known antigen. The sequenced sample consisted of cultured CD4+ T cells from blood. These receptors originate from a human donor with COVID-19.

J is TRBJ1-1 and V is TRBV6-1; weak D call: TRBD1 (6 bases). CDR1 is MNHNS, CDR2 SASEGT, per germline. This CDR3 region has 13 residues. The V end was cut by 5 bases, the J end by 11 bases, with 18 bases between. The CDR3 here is CASSKGQILDAFF. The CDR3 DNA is TGTGCCAGCAGTAAAGGACAGATTTTAGATGCTTTCTTT.

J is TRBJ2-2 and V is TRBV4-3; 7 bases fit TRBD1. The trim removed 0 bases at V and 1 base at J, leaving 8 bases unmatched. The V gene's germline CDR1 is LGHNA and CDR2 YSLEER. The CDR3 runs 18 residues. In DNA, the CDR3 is TGCGCCAGCAGCCAAGAGGTAGTTAGGGGGCTGAACACCGGGGAGCTGTTTTTT. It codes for CASSQEVVRGLNTGELFF.

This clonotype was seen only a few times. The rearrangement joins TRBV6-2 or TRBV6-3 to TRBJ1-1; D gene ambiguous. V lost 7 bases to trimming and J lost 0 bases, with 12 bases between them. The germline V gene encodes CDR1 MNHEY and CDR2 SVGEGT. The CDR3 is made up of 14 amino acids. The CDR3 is CASTPTLVNTEAFF. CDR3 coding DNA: TGTGCCAGCACCCCAACGCTGGTGAACACTGAAGCTTTCTTT.

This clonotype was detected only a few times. The CDR3 coding sequence is TGTGCCAGTAGTATTTCGGCAGTCGATGAGCAGTTCTTC. It yields the protein CASSISAVDEQFF. This chain connects TRBV19 to TRBJ2-1; D not resolved. There are 13 residues in the CDR3. V lost 3 bases and J lost 8, with 11 bases in between. The germline V gene encodes CDR1 LNHDA and CDR2 SQIVND (reference sequence).

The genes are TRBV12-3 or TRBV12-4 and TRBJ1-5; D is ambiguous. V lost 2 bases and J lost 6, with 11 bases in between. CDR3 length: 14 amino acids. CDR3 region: CASSLRATGQPQHF. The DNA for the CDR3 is TGTGCCAGCAGTTTACGGGCTACGGGTCAGCCCCAGCATTTT.

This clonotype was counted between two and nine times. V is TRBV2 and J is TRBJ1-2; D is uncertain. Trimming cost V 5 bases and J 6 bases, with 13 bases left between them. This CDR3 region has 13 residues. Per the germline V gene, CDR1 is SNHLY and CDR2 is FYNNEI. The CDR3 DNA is TGTGCCAGCAGTCCGACAAAGTTCGATGGCTACACCTTC. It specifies CASSPTKFDGYTF.

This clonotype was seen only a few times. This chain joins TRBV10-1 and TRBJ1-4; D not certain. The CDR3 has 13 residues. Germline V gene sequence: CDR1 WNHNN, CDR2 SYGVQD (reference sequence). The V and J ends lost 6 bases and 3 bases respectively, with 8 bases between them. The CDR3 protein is CASSRQANEKLFF. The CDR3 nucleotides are TGCGCCAGCAGCCGACAAGCTAATGAAAAACTGTTTTTT.

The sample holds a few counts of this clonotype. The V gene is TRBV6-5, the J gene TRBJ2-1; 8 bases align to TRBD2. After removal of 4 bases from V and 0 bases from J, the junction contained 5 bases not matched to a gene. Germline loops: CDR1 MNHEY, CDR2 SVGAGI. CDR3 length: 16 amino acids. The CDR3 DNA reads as TGTGCCAGCAGTTCTCAGCGGGGGAGCTCCTACAATGAGCAGTTCTTC. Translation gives CASSSQRGSSYNEQFF.

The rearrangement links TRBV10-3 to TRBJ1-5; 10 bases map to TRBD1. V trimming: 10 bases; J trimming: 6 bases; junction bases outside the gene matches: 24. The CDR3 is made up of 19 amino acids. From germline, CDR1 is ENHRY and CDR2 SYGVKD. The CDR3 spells CASSSGTGQGRYIGQPQHF. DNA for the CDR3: TGTGCCAGCAGCTCGGGTACGGGACAGGGGCGATATATAGGTCAGCCCCAGCATTTT.

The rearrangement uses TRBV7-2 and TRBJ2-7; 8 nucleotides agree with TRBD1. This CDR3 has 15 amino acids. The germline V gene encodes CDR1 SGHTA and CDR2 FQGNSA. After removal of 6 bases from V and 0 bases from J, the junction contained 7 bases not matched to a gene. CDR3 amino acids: CASSVDRGLSYEQYF. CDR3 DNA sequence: TGTGCCAGCAGTGTCGACAGGGGACTCTCCTACGAGCAGTACTTC. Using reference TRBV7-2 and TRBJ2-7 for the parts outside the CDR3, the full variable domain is GAGVSQSPSNKVTEKGKDVELRCDPISGHTALYWYRQSLGQGLEFLIYFQGNSAPDKSGLPSDRFSAERTGGSVSTLTIQRTQQEDSAVYLCASSVDRGLSYEQYFGPGTRLTVT.

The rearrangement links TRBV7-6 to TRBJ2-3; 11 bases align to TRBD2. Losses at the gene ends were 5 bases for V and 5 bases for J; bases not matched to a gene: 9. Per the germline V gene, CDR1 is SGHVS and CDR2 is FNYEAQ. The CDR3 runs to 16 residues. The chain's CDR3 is CASSILAGAGGDTQYF. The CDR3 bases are TGTGCCAGCAGCATACTAGCGGGGGCCGGGGGAGATACGCAGTATTTT.

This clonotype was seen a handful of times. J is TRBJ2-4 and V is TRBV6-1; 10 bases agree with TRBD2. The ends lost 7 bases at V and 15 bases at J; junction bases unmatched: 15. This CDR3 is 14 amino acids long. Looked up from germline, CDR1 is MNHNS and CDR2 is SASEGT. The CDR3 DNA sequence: TGTGCCAGCACCGAACCCAGCGGGGGGGCCACACGGTACTTC. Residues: CASTEPSGGATRYF.

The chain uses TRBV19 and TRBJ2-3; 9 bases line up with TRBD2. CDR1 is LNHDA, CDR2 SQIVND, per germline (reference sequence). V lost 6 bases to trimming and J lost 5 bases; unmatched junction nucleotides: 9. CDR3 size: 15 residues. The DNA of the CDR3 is TGTGCCAGTAGAATGGGAGGACTAGCGTTAGATACGCAGTATTTT. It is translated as CASRMGGLALDTQYF.

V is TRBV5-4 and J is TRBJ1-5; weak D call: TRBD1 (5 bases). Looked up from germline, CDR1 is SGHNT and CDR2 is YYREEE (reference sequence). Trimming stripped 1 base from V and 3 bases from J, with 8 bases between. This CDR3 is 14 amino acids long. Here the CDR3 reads CASSLRGVNQPQHF. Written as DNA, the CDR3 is TGTGCCAGCAGCTTGAGGGGCGTCAATCAGCCCCAGCATTTT.

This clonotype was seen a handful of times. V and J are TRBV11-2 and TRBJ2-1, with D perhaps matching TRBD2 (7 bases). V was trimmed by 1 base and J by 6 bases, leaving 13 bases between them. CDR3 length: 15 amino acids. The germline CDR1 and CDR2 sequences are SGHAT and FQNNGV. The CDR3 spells CASSLGGGLVNEQFF. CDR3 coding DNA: TGTGCCAGCAGCTTAGGGGGGGGGCTCGTCAATGAGCAGTTCTTC.

The CDR3 DNA is TGCGCCAGCAGCTGGGATGACAGGAACTACGAGCAGTACTTC. Its protein product is CASSWDDRNYEQYF. The rearrangement links TRBV5-1 to TRBJ2-7; D is possibly TRBD1 (6 bases). Trimming left V 3 bases short and J 3 bases short, with 13 bases between. Germline V gene data show CDR1 as SGHRS and CDR2 as YFSETQ. The CDR3 contains 14 residues.

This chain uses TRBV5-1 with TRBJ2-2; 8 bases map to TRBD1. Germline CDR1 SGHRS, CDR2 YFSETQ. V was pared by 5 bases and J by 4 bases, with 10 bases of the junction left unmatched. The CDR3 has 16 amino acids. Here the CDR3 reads CASRATGVPSTGELFF. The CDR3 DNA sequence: TGCGCCAGCAGGGCGACAGGGGTTCCGAGCACCGGGGAGCTGTTTTTT.

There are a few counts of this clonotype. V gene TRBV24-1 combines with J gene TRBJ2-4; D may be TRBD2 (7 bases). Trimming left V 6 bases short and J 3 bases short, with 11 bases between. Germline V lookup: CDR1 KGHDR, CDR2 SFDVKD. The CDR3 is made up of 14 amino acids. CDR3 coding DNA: TGTGCCACCAGTACAGGGAGGGGCAAAAACATTCAGTACTTC. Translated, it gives CATSTGRGKNIQYF.

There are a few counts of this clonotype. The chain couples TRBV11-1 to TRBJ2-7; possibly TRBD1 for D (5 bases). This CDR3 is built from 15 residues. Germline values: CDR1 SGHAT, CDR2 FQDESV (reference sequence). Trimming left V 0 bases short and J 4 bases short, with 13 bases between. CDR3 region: CASSLAQGGRYEQYF. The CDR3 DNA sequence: TGTGCCAGCAGCTTAGCGCAGGGTGGGCGTTACGAGCAGTACTTC.

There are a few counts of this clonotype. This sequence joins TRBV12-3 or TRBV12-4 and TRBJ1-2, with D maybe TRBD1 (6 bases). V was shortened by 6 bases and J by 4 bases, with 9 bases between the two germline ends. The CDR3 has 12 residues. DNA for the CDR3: TGTGCCAGCAGAGGGGGAGGCTATGGCTACACCTTC. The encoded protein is CASRGGGYGYTF.

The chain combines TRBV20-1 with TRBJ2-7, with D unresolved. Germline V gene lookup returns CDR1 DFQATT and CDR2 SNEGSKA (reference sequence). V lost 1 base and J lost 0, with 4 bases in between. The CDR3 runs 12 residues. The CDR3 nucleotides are TGCAGTGCTAGAGTCAACTCCTACGAGCAGTACTTC. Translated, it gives CSARVNSYEQYF.

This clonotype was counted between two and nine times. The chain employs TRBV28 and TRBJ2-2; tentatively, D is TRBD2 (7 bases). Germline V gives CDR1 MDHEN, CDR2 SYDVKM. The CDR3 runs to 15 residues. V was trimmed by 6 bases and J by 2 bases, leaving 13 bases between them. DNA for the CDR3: TGTGCCAGCAGCTTAGGGGGGGGAAACACCGGGGAGCTGTTTTTT. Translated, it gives CASSLGGGNTGELFF.

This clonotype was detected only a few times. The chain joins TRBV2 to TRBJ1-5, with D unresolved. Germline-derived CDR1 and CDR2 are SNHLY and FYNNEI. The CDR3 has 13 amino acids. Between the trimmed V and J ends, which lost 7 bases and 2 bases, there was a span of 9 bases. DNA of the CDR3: TGTGCCAGCACTGGAACAGGCAATCAGCCCCAGCATTTT. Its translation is CASTGTGNQPQHF.

The CDR3 DNA follows: TGTGCCAGCAGTGAGGGACACATCTACGAGCAGTACTTC. Its translation is CASSEGHIYEQYF. The V call is TRBV2, the J call TRBJ2-7, with D possibly matching TRBD1 (6 bases). V was pared by 3 bases and J by 3 bases, with 9 bases between. Germline loops: CDR1 SNHLY, CDR2 FYNNEI. This CDR3 contains 13 residues.

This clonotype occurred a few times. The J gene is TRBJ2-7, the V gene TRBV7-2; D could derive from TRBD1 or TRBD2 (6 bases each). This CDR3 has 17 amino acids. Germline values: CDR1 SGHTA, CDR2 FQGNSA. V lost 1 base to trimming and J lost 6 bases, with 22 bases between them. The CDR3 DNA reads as TGTGCCAGCAGCTTAGGCCCTAAGGGGGGCGGGCGCGGCGAGCAGTACTTC. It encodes CASSLGPKGGGRGEQYF.

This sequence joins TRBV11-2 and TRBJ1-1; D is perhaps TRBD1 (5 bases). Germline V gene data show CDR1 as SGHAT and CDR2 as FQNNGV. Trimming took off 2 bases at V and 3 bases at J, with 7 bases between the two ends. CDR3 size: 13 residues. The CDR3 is CASSLRGDTEAFF. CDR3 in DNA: TGTGCCAGCAGCTTAAGGGGTGACACTGAAGCTTTCTTT.

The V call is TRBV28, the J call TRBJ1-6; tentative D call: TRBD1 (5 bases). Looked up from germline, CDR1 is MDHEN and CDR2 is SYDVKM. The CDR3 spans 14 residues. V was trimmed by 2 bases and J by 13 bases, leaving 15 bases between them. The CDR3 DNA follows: TGTGCCAGCAGTTTAAACTCCGGGACCGCCCCCCTCCACTTT. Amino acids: CASSLNSGTAPLHF.

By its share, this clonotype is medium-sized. The CDR3 here is CASSLDVTGGYQPQHF. The CDR3 DNA follows: TGTGCCAGCAGCTTAGATGTGACAGGGGGTTATCAGCCCCAGCATTTT. The chain links TRBV7-9 to TRBJ1-5; 9 nucleotides agree with TRBD1. The germline CDR1 and CDR2 sequences are SEHNR and FQNEAQ (reference sequence). The trim removed 1 base at V and 5 bases at J, leaving 6 bases unmatched. This CDR3 has 16 amino acids.